This T cell receptor (beta chain) was identified in a study of OX40 agonist ivuxolimab in advanced cancers. Whole-study context: All patients had ivuxolimab intravenously every 2 weeks at 0.01 to 10 mg/kg. The study reported partial responses in three patients: one hepatocellular carcinoma, two cutaneous melanoma.

The repertoire was sequenced with immunoSEQ multiplex PCR; TCRdb's copy has only in-frame clones and lacks some. Of approximately 77,000 clones listed, roughly 84% are singletons. Study-wide results and limits: People who partly responded at 0.1-3.0 mg/kg had some of the least clonal expansion seen.

Remarks on this clone: Its antigen is unknown.

The origin of this receptor is an adult with an advanced solid tumor such as melanoma, head and neck, liver or kidney cancer. The starting material was CD4+ or CD8+ T cells sorted from blood, obtained in a trial of the OX40 agonist ivuxolimab.

Written as DNA, the CDR3 is TGTGCCAGCAGCGAGGGCAGGGGGCTTTATGGCTACACCTTC. It encodes CASSEGRGLYGYTF. The chain joins TRBV9 to TRBJ1-2, with 8 bases fitting TRBD1. V lost 3 bases to trimming and J lost 5 bases; unmatched junction nucleotides: 6. The CDR3 extends over 14 amino acids. Germline assignment: CDR1 SGDLS and CDR2 YYNGEE.